The sequence of this TCR beta chain was determined in a study of T cells in Graves' hyperthyroidism and ophthalmopathy. It was RNA transcripts that yielded the amplified TCR beta CDR3 regions. Carried out on the TCR CDR3, a first-round RT-PCR used the HTBI primer set. A single record per CDR3 protein comes from TCRdb applying MiXCR to the multiplex PCR reads. The top ten hold approximately 30% of the sample, which has about 260,000 distinct CDR3 sequences, around 15% seen once. The CDR3 spans 12 residues. CDR1 and CDR2 from the germline V gene are MNHEY and SVGEGT. With 6 bases clipped from V and 10 bases from J, the junction kept 5 bases outside the gene matches. This clonotype was found a few times.

Specimen: blood. The receptor comes from a woman under 30 with Graves' ophthalmopathy. The chain carries TRBV6-2 or TRBV6-3 and TRBJ1-4, with 7 bases fitting TRBD1. DNA for the CDR3: TGTGCCAGCAGACGGGACAGCAGAAAACTGTTTTTT. This sequence encodes CASRRDSRKLFF.